The 2 T cell receptor beta chains in this list originate from one sample, sequenced in a study of blood T cell repertoires in COVID-19. TCRdb's table, derived via immunoSEQ multiplex PCR, lists solely in-frame clones and lacks some. The sample yields about 670,000 clones, 75% to 90% seen once. The specimen was peripheral blood. These TCRs come from a young woman with acute or convalescent COVID-19.

The genes are TRBV5-1 and TRBJ2-1; 15 positions agree with TRBD2. CDR3 length: 16 residues. Trimming at V came to 4 bases and at J to 10 bases, leaving 9 bases not matched to a gene. Germline lookup yields CDR1 SGHRS and CDR2 YFSETQ. CDR3 residues: CASSGPGLAGGWEQFF. The CDR3, as DNA: TGCGCCAGCAGCGGACCGGGACTAGCGGGGGGCTGGGAGCAGTTCTTC.

The V call is TRBV5-4, the J call TRBJ1-2; TRBD1 is a possible D gene (6 bases). The CDR3 loop spans 14 amino acids. Trimming took off 4 bases at V and 3 bases at J, with 13 bases between the two ends. Germline assignment: CDR1 SGHNT and CDR2 YYREEE (reference sequence). This CDR3 is CASSLGGQHYGYTF. Written as DNA, the CDR3 is TGTGCCAGCAGCCTGGGTGGACAGCACTATGGCTACACCTTC.